This TCR beta chain was obtained from a study of T-cell memory formation after mild COVID-19 (TCRdb year 2021). The study in broad terms: TCR sequence clusters from the two donors were found to be largely donor specific. Longitudinal TCRalpha and TCRbeta repertoire sequencing tracked T-cell clones expanding and contracting after mild COVID-19 in a couple of donors. Two young, previously healthy adult volunteers, one female and one male, were included in the cohort. The full study reports these points: SARS-CoV-2 specificity of the second-wave clones peaking on day 37 was not confirmed. Some responding clones were detected in pre-infection memory, suggesting pre-existing cross-reactive memory T cells joined the SARS-CoV-2 response. Contracting CD4+ clones appeared mostly in the CM and EM memory subsets, whereas CD8+ clones were enriched in EMRA. Only a couple of mild cases were covered by the study, and larger cohorts that include severe cases with pre-infection samples were considered necessary. Clones contracting from day 15 to 85 had balanced CD4/CD8 phenotypes, while a second wave expanding from day 15 to 37 was biased towards CD4+.

Counted from cysteine to phenylalanine, this CDR3 has 15 amino acids. Just CDR3 DNA is preserved here, 45 bases in frame from base 1. The germline V gene provides CDR1 MNHEY and CDR2 SVGAGI. V sheds 0 bases and J sheds 7 bases, leaving 10 bases between their ends. Ficoll-Paque density gradient centrifugation was the method used to isolate PBMCs. On this clonotype itself: Its antigen remains undetermined. No quality values exist for individual bases; no much larger clone is one base distant.

The run used an Illumina NovaSeq 6000. TCRalpha and TCRbeta cDNA libraries were built by 5'RACE with constant-segment primers, adding sample barcodes and unique molecular identifiers. RNA was extracted from every sample with Trizol reagent. Amplification of the libraries took two PCR steps, and the second step added a second sample barcode plus Illumina TruSeq adapters. Sequencing of the libraries was done on an Illumina NovaSeq, producing 2 x 150 bp paired-end reads. For the original study's pipeline: The reads were demultiplexed and collapsed into UMI-guided consensus sequences using migec v1.2.7. With mixcr v2.1.11, UMI consensuses were aligned to TRA and TRB V and J templates and assembled into clonotypes. Clonotypes were classified as expanded or contracted when called significant by both edgeR and NoisET, with noise models trained on biological replicates. For edgeR calls, the cutoffs were a false discovery rate-adjusted p below 0.01 and a log2 fold-change threshold of 1. As an exploratory analysis of dynamics, max-normalized trajectories of the 1000 most abundant clonotypes were examined by PCA with hierarchical clustering. Each responding clone was given a CD4 or CD8 phenotype based on the CD4+ and CD8+ repertoires, which had been sequenced separately. The raw public data were reprocessed by TCRdb itself: fastp quality trimming at Q25, MiXCR clonotype calling, in-frame beta chains only. Each entry is one CDR3 protein sequence, shown with its most common DNA and genes. It is TCRdb's table, rather than the study itself, that gives the V and J calls and clone size. A total of hundreds of thousands of distinct CDR3 sequences appear in this sample, less than 20% of them only once. The leading ten clones occupy roughly 20% of the sample.

Sequencing was carried out using PBMCs or a T cell subset sorted from them (not recorded which). The chain links TRBV6-5 with TRBJ1-6, with TRBD1 perhaps the D gene, on 6 matching bases. The clonotype comes from a man younger than 30 who had mild COVID-19 (a few samples of this study predate the infection). The sample titles of this study are shuffled in the database, so cell type and time point are left out; the donor was told from shared clones. The DNA reads TGTGCCAGCAGTTACTCCGCAGGGGCGAATTCACCCCTCCACTTT. Its translation reads: CASSYSAGANSPLHF.